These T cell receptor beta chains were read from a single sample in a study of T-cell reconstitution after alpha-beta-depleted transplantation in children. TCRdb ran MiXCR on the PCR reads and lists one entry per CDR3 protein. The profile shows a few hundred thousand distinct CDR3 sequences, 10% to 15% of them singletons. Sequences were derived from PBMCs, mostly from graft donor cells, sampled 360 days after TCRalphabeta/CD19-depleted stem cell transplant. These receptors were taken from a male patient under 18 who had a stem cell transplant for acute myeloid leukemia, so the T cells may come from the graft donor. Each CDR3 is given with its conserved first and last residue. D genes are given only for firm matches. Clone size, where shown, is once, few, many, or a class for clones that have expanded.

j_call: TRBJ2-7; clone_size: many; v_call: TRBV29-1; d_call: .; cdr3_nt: TGCAGCGTGGCGGACTACGAGCAGTACTTC; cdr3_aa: CSVADYEQYF
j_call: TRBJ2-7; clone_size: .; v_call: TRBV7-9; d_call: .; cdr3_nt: TGTGCCAGCAGCTTATCCCTGTCGACTAGGTCGGGATACGAGCAGTACTTC; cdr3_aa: CASSLSLSTRSGYEQYF
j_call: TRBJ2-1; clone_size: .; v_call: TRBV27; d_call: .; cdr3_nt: TGTGCCAGCAGCCCGAGGACACTCATCGTCAACAATGAGCAGTTCTTC; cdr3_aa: CASSPRTLIVNNEQFF
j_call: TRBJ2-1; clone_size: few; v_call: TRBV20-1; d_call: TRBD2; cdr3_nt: TGCAGTGCTAGGCTAGCGGGAGTGAGCTACAATGAGCAGTTCTTC; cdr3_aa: CSARLAGVSYNEQFF
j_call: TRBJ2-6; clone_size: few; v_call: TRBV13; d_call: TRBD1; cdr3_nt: TGTGCCAGCAGCTCCCTAGAGACAGGGGTTGGGGCCAACGTCCTGACTTTC; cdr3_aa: CASSSLETGVGANVLTF
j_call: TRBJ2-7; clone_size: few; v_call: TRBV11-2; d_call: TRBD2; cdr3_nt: TGTGCCACCGGGGGGGCTAGCGCTTGGAGCTCCTACGAGCAGTACTTC; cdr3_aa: CATGGASAWSSYEQYF
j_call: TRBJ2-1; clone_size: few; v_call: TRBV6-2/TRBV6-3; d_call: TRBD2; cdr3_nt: TGTGCCAGCAGTCAACCGGGACTAGCGGGAGTAGTGGATGAGCAGTTCTTC; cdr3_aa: CASSQPGLAGVVDEQFF
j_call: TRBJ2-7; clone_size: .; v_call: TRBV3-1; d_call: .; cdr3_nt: TGTGCCAGCAGCCAACTCGTGGACCGCTCCTACGAGCAGTACTTC; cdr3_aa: CASSQLVDRSYEQYF
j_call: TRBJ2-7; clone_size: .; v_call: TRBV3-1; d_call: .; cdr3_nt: TGTGCCAGCAGCCAGTTCTACGAGCAGTACTTC; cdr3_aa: CASSQFYEQYF
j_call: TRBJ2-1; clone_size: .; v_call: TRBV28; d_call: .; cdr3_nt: TGTGCCAGCAGTCTCCTAAATCGGAGGGGGGTTTCCTACAATGAGCAGTTCTTC; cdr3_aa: CASSLLNRRGVSYNEQFF
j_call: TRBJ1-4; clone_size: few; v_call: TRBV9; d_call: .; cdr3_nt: TGTGCCAGCAGCCCCCGCGGGACGGTGGATATTACTAATGAAAAACTGTTTTTT; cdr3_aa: CASSPRGTVDITNEKLFF
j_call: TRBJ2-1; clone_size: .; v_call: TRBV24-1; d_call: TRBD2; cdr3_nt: TGTGCCACCAGTGACTCACCGGGACTAGAGTACAATGAGCAGTTCTTC; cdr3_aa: CATSDSPGLEYNEQFF
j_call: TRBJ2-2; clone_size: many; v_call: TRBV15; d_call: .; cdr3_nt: TGTGCCACCAGCAGAGCCACTAGTACCGGGGAGCTGTTTTTT; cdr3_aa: CATSRATSTGELFF